What follows describes a single TCR beta chain. The antigen remains undetermined. At the time of sampling, donors were nominally healthy, though unrecorded immune exposures were likely. A multiplex PCR was run with 60 Vbeta primers and 13 Jbeta primers. In the original workflow: Among the unique TCR beta chains that a later analysis counted, about 85 million in all, some 10 million were shared. Libraries were prepared by immunoSEQ multiplex PCR; TCRdb keeps only in-frame clonotypes and omits some of them. The V and J calls and the clone size are those of that table, but D and trimming were determined from the DNA. The table includes fewer than 90,000 clones, more than 70% detected once. The data originate from a study of cytomegalovirus exposure and HLA in healthy donors. Germline V gives CDR1 SGDLS, CDR2 YYNGEE. Trimming removed 3 bases at V and 4 bases at J, with 19 bases between. This CDR3 has 16 amino acids.

The study, taken as a whole, reports: Clonal expansion, a later analysis showed, was greater in HLA-associated TCR beta chains than in equally common others. The classifier, whose performance was assessed in both the original and validation cohorts, reportedly diagnosed cytomegalovirus status with high specificity and sensitivity.

This clonotype was obtained from a male donor in good health and CMV-seropositive. Sequencing was performed on PBMCs. The chain combines TRBV9 with TRBJ1-2, with D perhaps TRBD1 (6 bases). The CDR3 bases are TGTGCCAGCAGCGCAACAGGGTCCCCCGCTGTCTATGGCTACACCTTC. Translation: CASSATGSPAVYGYTF.